This is a list of T cell receptor beta chains from one sample in a study of T cells in Graves' hyperthyroidism and ophthalmopathy. In TCRdb, the multiplex PCR reads were re-called with MiXCR into one record per CDR3 protein. The repertoire consists of 730,000 or so distinct CDR3 sequences, with 18% occurring once and the leading ten covering over 15%. What was sequenced was blood. The receptors originated from a woman aged 50 to 60 with Graves' hyperthyroidism that later progressed to Graves' ophthalmopathy. The CDR3 runs from the conserved cysteine through the conserved F or W. A D gene is named only where the DNA matches it firmly. Size is omitted from some rows. Given values are once, few, many or a class for expanded clones.

j_call v_call clone_size d_call cdr3_aa cdr3_nt
TRBJ1-6 TRBV30 NA TRBD1 CAWRDRGPSPLHF TGTGCCTGGAGGGACAGGGGGCCTTCACCCCTCCACTTT
TRBJ1-2 TRBV20-1 NA NA CSARENDLGYTF TGCAGTGCTAGAGAAAACGACCTCGGCTACACCTTC
TRBJ2-1 TRBV7-2 few NA CASSLESFEYNEQFF TGTGCCAGCAGCTTAGAAAGCTTTGAATACAATGAGCAGTTCTTC
TRBJ2-5 TRBV9 many NA CASSVAWAAQETQYF TGTGCCAGCAGCGTAGCATGGGCCGCCCAAGAGACCCAGTACTTC
TRBJ2-1 TRBV6-6 few NA CASSYTNEQFF TGTGCCAGCAGTTACACCAATGAGCAGTTCTTC
TRBJ1-5 TRBV27 many TRBD1 CASSPDPGQGNQPQHF TGTGCCAGCAGTCCAGACCCGGGACAGGGGAATCAGCCCCAGCATTTT
TRBJ2-3 TRBV4-1 NA NA CASSHLYTDTQYF TGCGCCAGCAGCCACCTATACACAGATACGCAGTATTTT
TRBJ1-2 TRBV18 few NA CASSPISQGLDGYTF TGTGCCAGCTCACCGATTTCCCAGGGGCTGGATGGCTACACCTTC
TRBJ1-5 TRBV20-1 many NA CSAEWGRGIPQHF TGCAGTGCCGAGTGGGGCAGGGGAATTCCCCAGCATTTT
TRBJ1-2 TRBV7-3 NA NA CASSLDALRTHTF TGTGCCAGCAGCTTAGACGCCCTTAGAACCCACACCTTC
TRBJ1-1 TRBV6-1 many NA CASLPSGGANTEAFF TGTGCCAGCCTTCCATCCGGGGGGGCGAACACTGAAGCTTTCTTT
TRBJ2-3 TRBV4-2 few NA CASSQARSGSTDTQYF TGTGCCAGCAGCCAAGCCCGGTCGGGTAGCACAGATACGCAGTATTTT
TRBJ2-1 TRBV11-3 NA TRBD2 CASSSGGPSGNEQFF TGTGCCAGCAGCTCGGGGGGGCCCTCGGGTAATGAGCAGTTCTTC
TRBJ2-7 TRBV30 NA NA CAWSVRQDNEQYF TGTGCCTGGAGTGTCCGGCAGGATAACGAGCAGTACTTC
TRBJ2-3 TRBV9 NA TRBD2 CASSPESGTPGTQYF TGTGCCAGCAGCCCCGAGAGCGGGACCCCGGGTACGCAGTATTTT
TRBJ1-1 TRBV11-2 NA TRBD1 CASSPGGTTEAFF TGTGCCAGCAGCCCAGGGGGCACCACTGAAGCTTTCTTT
TRBJ2-7 TRBV11-2 many NA CASSPVPNSYEQYF TGTGCCAGCAGCCCCGTCCCGAACTCCTACGAGCAGTACTTC
TRBJ1-2 TRBV20-1 NA NA CSAHMVNYGYTF TGCAGTGCTCATATGGTTAACTATGGCTACACCTTC
TRBJ2-5 TRBV19 many NA CASNGGRGETQYF TGTGCCAGTAACGGGGGGCGCGGTGAGACCCAGTACTTC
TRBJ1-5 TRBV6-1 many TRBD1 CASNPTGSNQPQHF TGTGCCAGCAACCCGACAGGGTCCAATCAGCCCCAGCATTTT
TRBJ2-2 TRBV5-1 many NA CASSPGQGTGELFF TGCGCCAGCAGCCCGGGACAAGGCACCGGGGAGCTGTTTTTT
TRBJ2-1 TRBV2 many NA CASSGPTNEQFF TGTGCCAGCAGTGGACCAACCAATGAGCAGTTCTTC